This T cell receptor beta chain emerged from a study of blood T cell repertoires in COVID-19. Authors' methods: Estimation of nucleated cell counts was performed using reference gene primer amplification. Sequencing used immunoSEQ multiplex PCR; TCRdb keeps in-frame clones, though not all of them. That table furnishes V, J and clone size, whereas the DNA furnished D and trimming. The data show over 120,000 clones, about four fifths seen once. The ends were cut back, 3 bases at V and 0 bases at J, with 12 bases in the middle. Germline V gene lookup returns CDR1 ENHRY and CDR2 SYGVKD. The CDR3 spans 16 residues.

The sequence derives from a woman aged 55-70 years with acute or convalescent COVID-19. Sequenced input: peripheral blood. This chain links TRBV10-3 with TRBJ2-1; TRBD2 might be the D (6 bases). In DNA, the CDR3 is TGTGCCATCAGTGATAGGGACTCTAGCTCCTACAATGAGCAGTTCTTC. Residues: CAISDRDSSSYNEQFF.